This TCR beta chain was identified in a study of T cells in women clearing cervical HPV infection. Study summary: Cases: HPV16-related CIN3 or worse on histology, a couple of invasive cancers.

Profiled with immunoSEQ multiplex PCR; TCRdb holds only in-frame clones, not every one. The listing contains 30,000 to 45,000 clones. The germline gives CDR1 SGHRS, CDR2 YFSETQ. The V and J ends lost 0 bases and 3 bases respectively, with 10 bases between them. This CDR3 comprises 15 residues. Concerning this clone: Read data end 3 residues before the CDR3 end; the end is taken from the germline J gene.

This receptor was obtained from a woman between 18 and 75 years old with a cervical HPV16 infection that either progressed to CIN3+ or cleared (not recorded which). The sequenced sample was blood buffy coat. The V and J genes are TRBV5-1 and TRBJ1-5; maybe TRBD1 (6 bases). The chain's CDR3 is CASSLGTVSNQPQHF. The sequenced part of the CDR3 DNA is TGCGCCAGCAGCTTGGGGACAGTCTCCAATCAGCCC.